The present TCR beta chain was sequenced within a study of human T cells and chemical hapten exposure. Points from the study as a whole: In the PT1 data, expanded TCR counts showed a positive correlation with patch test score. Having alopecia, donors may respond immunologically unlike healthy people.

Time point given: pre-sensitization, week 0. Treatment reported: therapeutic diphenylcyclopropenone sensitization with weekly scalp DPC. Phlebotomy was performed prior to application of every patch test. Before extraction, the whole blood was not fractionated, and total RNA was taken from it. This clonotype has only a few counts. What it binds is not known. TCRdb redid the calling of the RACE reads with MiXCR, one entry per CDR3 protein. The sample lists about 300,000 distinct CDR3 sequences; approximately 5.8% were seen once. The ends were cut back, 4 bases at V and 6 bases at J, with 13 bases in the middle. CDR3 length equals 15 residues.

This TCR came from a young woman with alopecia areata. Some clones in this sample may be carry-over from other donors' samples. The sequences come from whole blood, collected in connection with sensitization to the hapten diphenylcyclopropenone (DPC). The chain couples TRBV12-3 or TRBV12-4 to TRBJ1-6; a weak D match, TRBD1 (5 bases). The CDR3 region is CASSSRDGTNSPLHF. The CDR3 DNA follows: TGTGCCAGCAGTTCACGCGACGGGACTAATTCACCCCTCCACTTT.